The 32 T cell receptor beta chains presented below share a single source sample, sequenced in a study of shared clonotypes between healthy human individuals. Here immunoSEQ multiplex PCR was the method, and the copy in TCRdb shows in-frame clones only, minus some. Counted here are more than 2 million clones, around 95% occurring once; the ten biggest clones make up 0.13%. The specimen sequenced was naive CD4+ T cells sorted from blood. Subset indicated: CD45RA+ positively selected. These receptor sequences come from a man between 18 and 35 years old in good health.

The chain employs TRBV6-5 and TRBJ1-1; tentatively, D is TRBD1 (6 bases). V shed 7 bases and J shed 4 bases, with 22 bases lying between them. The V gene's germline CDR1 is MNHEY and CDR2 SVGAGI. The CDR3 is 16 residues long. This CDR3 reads CASTYSRRGGGTEAFF. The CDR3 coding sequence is TGTGCCAGCACCTACTCTCGGAGGGGGGGCGGCACTGAAGCTTTCTTT.

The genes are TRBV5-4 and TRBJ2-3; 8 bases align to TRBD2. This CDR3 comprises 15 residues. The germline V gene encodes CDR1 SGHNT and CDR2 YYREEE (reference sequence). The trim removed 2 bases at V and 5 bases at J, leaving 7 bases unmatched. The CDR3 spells CASSFGGGTGDTQYF. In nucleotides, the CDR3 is TGTGCCAGCAGCTTCGGCGGGGGGACGGGAGATACGCAGTATTTT. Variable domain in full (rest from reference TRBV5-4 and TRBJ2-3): ETGVTQSPTHLIKTRGQQVTLRCSSQSGHNTVSWYQQALGQGPQFIFQYYREEENGRGNFPPRFSGLQFPNYSSELNVNALELDDSALYLCASSFGGGTGDTQYFGPGTRLTVL.

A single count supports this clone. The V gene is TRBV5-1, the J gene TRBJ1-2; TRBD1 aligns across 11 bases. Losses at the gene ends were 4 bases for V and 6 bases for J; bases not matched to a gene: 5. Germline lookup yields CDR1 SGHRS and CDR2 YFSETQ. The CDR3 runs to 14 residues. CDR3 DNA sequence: TGCGCCAGCAGCACTGGACAGGGGGCGCATGGCTACACCTTC. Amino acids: CASSTGQGAHGYTF.

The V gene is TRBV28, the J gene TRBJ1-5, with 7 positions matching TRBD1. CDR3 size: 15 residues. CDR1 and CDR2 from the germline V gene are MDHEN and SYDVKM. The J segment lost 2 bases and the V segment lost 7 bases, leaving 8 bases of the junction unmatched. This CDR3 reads CASTTTGRGNQPQHF. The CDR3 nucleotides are TGTGCCAGCACCACGACAGGGAGGGGCAATCAGCCCCAGCATTTT.

The CDR3, as DNA: TGTGCCAGCGCAACAGGGAGCTCTGGGGCCAACGTCCTGACTTTC. Translation: CASATGSSGANVLTF. J is TRBJ2-6 and V is TRBV6-1; D may be TRBD1 (6 bases). There are 15 residues in the CDR3. Germline CDR1 MNHNS, CDR2 SASEGT. V was cut by 8 bases and J by 0 bases, with 11 bases left in between.

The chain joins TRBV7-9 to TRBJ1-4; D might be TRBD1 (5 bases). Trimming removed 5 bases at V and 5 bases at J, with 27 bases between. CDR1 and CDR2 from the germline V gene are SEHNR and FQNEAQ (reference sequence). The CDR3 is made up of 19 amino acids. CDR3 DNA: TGTGCCAGCAGCGTTGCAACAGGCTTCTCCGTACCCGTAAATGAAAAACTGTTTTTT. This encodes CASSVATGFSVPVNEKLFF.

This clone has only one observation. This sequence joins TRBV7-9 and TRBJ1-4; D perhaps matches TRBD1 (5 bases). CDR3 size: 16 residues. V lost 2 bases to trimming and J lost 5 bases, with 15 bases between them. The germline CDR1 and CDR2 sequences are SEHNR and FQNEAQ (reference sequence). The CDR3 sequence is CASSLTTGGLNEKLFF. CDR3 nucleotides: TGTGCCAGCAGCTTAACAACCGGGGGATTGAATGAAAAACTGTTTTTT.

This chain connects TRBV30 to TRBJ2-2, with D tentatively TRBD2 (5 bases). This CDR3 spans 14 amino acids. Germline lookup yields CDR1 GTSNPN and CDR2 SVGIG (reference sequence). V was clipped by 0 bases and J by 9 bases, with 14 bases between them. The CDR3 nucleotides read TGTGCCTGGAGTGTACCCCGGGAAGGACGGGAGCTGTTTTTT. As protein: CAWSVPREGRELFF.

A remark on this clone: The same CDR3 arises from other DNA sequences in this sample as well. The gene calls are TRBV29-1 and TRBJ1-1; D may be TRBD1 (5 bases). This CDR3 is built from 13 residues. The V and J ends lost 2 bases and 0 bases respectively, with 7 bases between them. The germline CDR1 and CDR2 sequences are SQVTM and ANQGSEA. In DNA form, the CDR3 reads TGCAGCGTTGAACGACAGATGAACACTGAAGCTTTCTTT. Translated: CSVERQMNTEAFF.

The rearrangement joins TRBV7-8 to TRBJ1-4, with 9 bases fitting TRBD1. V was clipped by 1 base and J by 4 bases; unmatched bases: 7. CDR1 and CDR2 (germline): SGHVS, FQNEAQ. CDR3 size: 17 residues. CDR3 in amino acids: CASSLGYRGRINEKLFF. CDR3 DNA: TGTGCCAGCAGCTTAGGTTACAGGGGGCGGATTAATGAAAAACTGTTTTTT.

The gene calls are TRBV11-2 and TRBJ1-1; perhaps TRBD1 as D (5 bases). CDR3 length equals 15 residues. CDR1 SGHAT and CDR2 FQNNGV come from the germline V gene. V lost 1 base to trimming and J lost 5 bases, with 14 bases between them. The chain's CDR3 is CASSLVGIGTTEAFF. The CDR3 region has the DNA TGTGCCAGCAGCTTAGTAGGTATAGGGACGACTGAAGCTTTCTTT.

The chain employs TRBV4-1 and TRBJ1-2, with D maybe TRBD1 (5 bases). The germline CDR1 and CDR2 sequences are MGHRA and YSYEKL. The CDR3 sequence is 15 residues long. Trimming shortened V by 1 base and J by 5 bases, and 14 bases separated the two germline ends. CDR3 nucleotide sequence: TGCGCCAGCAGCCAAGGGGACGGTGTGAGGTATGGCTACACCTTC. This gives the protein CASSQGDGVRYGYTF.

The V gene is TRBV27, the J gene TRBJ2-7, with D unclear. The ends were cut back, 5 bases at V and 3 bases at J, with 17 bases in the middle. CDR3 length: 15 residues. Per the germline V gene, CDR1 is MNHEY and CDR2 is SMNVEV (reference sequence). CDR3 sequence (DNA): TGTGCCAGCAGTCCCCGATACAGAGTTTTCTACGAGCAGTACTTC. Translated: CASSPRYRVFYEQYF.

The DNA for the CDR3 is TGTGCCAGCTCACCCCCGGGACTAGCGGTAGATCCGTTCAATGAGCAGTTCTTC. Amino acid sequence: CASSPPGLAVDPFNEQFF. This rearrangement joins TRBV18 to TRBJ2-1, with TRBD2 identical over 11 bases. Germline trimming cut 3 bases from V and 6 bases from J; bases unmatched to any gene: 13. CDR1 is KGHSH, CDR2 LQKENI, per germline. CDR3 length: 18 residues.

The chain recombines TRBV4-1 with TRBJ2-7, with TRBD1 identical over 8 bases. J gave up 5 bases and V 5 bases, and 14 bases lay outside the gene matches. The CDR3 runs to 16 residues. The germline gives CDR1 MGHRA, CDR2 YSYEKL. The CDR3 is CASSFPSGTGRDEQYF. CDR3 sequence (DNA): TGCGCCAGCAGCTTCCCCTCCGGGACAGGAAGGGACGAGCAGTACTTC.

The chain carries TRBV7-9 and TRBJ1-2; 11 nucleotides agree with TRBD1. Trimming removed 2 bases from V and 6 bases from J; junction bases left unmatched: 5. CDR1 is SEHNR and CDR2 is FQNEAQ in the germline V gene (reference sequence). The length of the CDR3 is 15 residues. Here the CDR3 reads CASSLTDRGLDGYTF. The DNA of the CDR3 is TGTGCCAGCAGCTTAACGGACAGGGGGCTCGATGGCTACACCTTC.

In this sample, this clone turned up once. The CDR3 coding sequence is TGTGCCAGCAGAAAAGGACAGGTTTCGAGCGAGCAGTACTTC. This codes for CASRKGQVSSEQYF. This chain links TRBV28 with TRBJ2-7, with TRBD1 matching 7 bases. Germline V gene data show CDR1 as MDHEN and CDR2 as SYDVKM. V shed 6 bases and J 6 bases; nucleotides not matched to a gene: 11. The CDR3 has 14 amino acids.

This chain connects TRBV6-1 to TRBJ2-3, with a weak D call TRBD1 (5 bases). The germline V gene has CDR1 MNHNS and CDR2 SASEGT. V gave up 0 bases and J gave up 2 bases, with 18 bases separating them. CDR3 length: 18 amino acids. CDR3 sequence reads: CASSEAARTPRLTDTQYF. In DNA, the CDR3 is TGTGCCAGCAGTGAAGCAGCCCGGACACCACGACTCACAGATACGCAGTATTTT.

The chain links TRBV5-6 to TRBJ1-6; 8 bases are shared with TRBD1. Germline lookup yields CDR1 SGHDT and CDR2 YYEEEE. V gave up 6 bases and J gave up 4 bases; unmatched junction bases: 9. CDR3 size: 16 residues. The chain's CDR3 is CASTTGQGHYNSPLHF. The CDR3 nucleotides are TGTGCCAGCACCACCGGACAGGGCCATTATAATTCACCCCTCCACTTT. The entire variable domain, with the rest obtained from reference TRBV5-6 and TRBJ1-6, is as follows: DAGVTQSPTHLIKTRGQQVTLRCSPKSGHDTVSWYQQALGQGPQFIFQYYEEEERQRGNFPDRFSGHQFPNYSSELNVNALLLGDSALYLCASTTGQGHYNSPLHFGNGTRLTVT.

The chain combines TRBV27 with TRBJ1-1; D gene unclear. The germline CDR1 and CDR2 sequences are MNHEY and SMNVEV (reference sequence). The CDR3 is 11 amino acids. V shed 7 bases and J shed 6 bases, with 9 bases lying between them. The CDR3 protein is CASIGRAEAFF. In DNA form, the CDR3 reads TGTGCCAGCATTGGGCGGGCTGAAGCTTTCTTT.

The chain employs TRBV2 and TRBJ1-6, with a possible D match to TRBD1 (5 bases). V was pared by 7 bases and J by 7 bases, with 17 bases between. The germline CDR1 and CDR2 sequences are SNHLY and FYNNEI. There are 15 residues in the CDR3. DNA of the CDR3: TGTGCCAGCACCCGCTCAGGGACGGAGAATTCACCCCTCCACTTT. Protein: CASTRSGTENSPLHF. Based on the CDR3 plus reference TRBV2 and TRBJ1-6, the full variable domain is EPEVTQTPSHQVTQMGQEVILRCVPISNHLYFYWYRQILGQKVEFLVSFYNNEISEKSEIFDDQFSVERPDGSNFTLKIRSTKLEDSAMYFCASTRSGTENSPLHFGNGTRLTVT.

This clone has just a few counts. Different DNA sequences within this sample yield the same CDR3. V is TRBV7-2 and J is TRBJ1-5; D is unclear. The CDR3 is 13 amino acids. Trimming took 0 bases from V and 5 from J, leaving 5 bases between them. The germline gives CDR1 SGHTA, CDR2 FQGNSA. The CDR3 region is CASSLARDQPQHF. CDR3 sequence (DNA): TGTGCCAGCAGCTTAGCGCGGGATCAGCCCCAGCATTTT. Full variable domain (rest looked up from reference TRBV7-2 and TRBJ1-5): GAGVSQSPSNKVTEKGKDVELRCDPISGHTALYWYRQSLGQGLEFLIYFQGNSAPDKSGLPSDRFSAERTGGSVSTLTIQRTQQEDSAVYLCASSLARDQPQHFGDGTRLSIL.

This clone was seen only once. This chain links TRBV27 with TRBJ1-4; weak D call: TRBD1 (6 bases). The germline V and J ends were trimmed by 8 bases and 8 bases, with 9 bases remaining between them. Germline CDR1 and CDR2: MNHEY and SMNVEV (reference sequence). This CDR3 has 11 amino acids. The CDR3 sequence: CASGQGEKLFF. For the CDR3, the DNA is TGTGCCAGCGGGCAGGGGGAAAAACTGTTTTTT.

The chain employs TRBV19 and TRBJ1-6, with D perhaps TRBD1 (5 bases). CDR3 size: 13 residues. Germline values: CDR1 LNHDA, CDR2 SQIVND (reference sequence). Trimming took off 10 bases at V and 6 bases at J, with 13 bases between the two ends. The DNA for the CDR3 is TGTGCCACACGGGGGGAAGGTAATTCACCCCTCCACTTT. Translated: CATRGEGNSPLHF. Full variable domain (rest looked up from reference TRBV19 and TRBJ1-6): DGGITQSPKYLFRKEGQNVTLSCEQNLNHDAMYWYRQDPGQGLRLIYYSQIVNDFQKGDIAEGYSVSREKKESFPLTVTSAQKNPTAFYLCATRGEGNSPLHFGNGTRLTVT.

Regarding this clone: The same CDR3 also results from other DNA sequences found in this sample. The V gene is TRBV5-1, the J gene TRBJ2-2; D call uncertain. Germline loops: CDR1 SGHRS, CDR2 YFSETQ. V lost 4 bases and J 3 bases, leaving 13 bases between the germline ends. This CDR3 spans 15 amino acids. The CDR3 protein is CASSLGSRDTGELFF. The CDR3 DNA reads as TGCGCCAGCAGCCTTGGGTCAAGGGACACCGGGGAGCTGTTTTTT.

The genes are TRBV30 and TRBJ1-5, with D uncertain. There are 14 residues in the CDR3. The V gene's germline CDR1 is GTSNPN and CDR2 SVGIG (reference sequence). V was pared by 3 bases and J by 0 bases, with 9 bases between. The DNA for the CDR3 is TGTGCCTGGAGGGGGAAGTATAGCAATCAGCCCCAGCATTTT. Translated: CAWRGKYSNQPQHF. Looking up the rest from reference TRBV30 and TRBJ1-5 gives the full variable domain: SQTIHQWPATLVQPVGSPLSLECTVEGTSNPNLYWYRQAAGRGLQLLFYSVGIGQISSEVPQNLSASRPQDRQFILSSKKLLLSDSGFYLCAWRGKYSNQPQHFGDGTRLSIL.

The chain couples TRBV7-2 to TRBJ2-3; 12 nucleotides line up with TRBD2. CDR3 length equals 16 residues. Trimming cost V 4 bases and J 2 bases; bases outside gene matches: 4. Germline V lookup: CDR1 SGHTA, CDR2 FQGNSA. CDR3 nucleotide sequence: TGTGCCAGCAGCTCTAGCGGGAGGGTTACCACAGATACGCAGTATTTT. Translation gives CASSSSGRVTTDTQYF.

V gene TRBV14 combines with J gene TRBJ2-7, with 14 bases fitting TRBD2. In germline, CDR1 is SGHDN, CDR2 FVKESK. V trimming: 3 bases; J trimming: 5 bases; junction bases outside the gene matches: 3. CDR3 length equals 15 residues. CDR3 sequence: CASSQGTSGRDEQYF. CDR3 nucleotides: TGTGCCAGCAGCCAGGGGACTAGCGGGAGAGACGAGCAGTACTTC.

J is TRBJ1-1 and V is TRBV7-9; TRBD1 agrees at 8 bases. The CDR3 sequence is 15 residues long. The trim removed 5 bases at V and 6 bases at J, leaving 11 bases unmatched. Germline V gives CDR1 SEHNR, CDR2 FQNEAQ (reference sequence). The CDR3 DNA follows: TGTGCCAGCAGCCCCCGACAGGGGATTGGTGCTGAAGCTTTCTTT. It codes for CASSPRQGIGAEAFF.

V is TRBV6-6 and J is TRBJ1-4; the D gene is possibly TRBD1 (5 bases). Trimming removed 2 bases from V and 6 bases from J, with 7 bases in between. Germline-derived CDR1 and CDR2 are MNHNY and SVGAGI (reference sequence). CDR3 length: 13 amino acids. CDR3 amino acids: CASSYEGDEKLFF. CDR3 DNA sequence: TGTGCCAGCAGTTACGAAGGGGATGAAAAACTGTTTTTT.

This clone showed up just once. This CDR3 reads CASSLGQTYYGYTF. In nucleotides, the CDR3 is TGTGCCAGTAGTTTGGGCCAGACCTACTATGGCTACACCTTC. V is TRBV19 and J is TRBJ1-2; D is uncertain. The CDR3 runs 14 residues. V lost 5 bases and J lost 3, with 13 bases in between. CDR1 and CDR2 (germline): LNHDA, SQIVND (reference sequence).

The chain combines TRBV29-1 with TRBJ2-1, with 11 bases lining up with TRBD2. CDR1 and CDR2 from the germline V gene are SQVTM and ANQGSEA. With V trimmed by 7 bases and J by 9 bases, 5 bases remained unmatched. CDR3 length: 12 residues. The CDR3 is CSAGTSGGEQFF. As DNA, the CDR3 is TGCAGCGCGGGGACTAGCGGCGGTGAGCAGTTCTTC.